The next 9 T cell receptor beta chains were all read from a single sample in a study of blood T cells in healthy people across ages. Next came a second PCR, run for about 7 to 12 cycles, which used a sample-barcoded 5' primer along with a J-beta primer mix. TCRdb passed the 5' RACE reads through MiXCR, listing each CDR3 protein once. Of 650,000 to 700,000 distinct CDR3 sequences listed, 52% were seen once; the top ten hold about 13%. What was sequenced was blood. The origin of the receptors is a woman older than 75 in good health.

This clonotype was observed at least ten times. CDR3 protein: CAMGGTSGAQTGNEQFF. Written as DNA, the CDR3 is TGTGCCATGGGGGGGACTAGCGGAGCTCAAACGGGGAATGAGCAGTTCTTC. The chain recombines TRBV10-3 with TRBJ2-1, with 11 bases matching TRBD2. The CDR3 length is 17 residues. With 9 bases clipped from V and 7 bases from J, the junction kept 17 bases outside the gene matches. Germline V gene lookup returns CDR1 ENHRY and CDR2 SYGVKD.

This clonotype was seen only a few times. J is TRBJ1-5 and V is TRBV20-1; a weak D match, TRBD1 (5 bases). The CDR3 covers 13 residues. The V and J ends lost 0 bases and 7 bases respectively, with 10 bases between them. CDR1 is DFQATT and CDR2 is SNEGSKA in the germline V gene (reference sequence). CDR3 nucleotides: TGCAGTGCTAGAGAAGACGGGGGGCAGCCCCAGCATTTT. This sequence encodes CSAREDGGQPQHF.

This clonotype was recorded at least ten times. The CDR3, as DNA: TGTGCCAGCAGTTTCCGGGACAAGCAGAATGAGCAGTTCTTC. Amino acids: CASSFRDKQNEQFF. The J gene is TRBJ2-1, the V gene TRBV12-3 or TRBV12-4, with D possibly being TRBD1 (6 bases). This CDR3 has 14 amino acids. Trimming took 3 bases from V and 7 from J, leaving 13 bases between them.

V gene TRBV29-1 combines with J gene TRBJ2-4, with 7 positions matching TRBD1. J was trimmed by 6 bases and V by 2 bases; bases with no gene match: 7. From germline, CDR1 is SQVTM and CDR2 ANQGSEA. This CDR3 region has 14 residues. CDR3 loop: CSVEPEGGGNIQYF. CDR3 in DNA: TGCAGCGTTGAACCAGAAGGGGGCGGAAACATTCAGTACTTC.

As for this clonotype: Just one base apart from a much larger clone, this may be a read error. Lacking the conserved final phenylalanine or tryptophan, this CDR3 likely reflects a read error. The chain couples TRBV3-1 to TRBJ2-4, with D possibly matching TRBD2 (6 bases). The J call may be faulty, since TRBJ2-7 better matches the DNA end. The germline CDR1 and CDR2 sequences are LGHDT and YNNKEL (reference sequence). The CDR3 is 14 residues long. The CDR3 protein is CASSYPGLTYEQYI. CDR3 sequence (DNA): TGTGCCAGCAGTTACCCGGGACTTACCTACGAGCAGTACATC.

This clonotype was seen more than once but under ten times. The chain recombines TRBV20-1 with TRBJ2-3; 7 nucleotides line up with TRBD2. The CDR3 has 16 residues. Germline CDR1 DFQATT, CDR2 SNEGSKA (reference sequence). J lost 5 bases, V lost 0 bases, and 11 bases had no gene match. In nucleotides, the CDR3 is TGCAGTGCTAGAGATTCACGTGGCGGGAGAGTAGATACGCAGTATTTT. It encodes CSARDSRGGRVDTQYF.

The CDR3, as DNA: TGCGCCAGCAGCCAAGATTCAGGGCAGACGGGCTACACCTTC. Translation: CASSQDSGQTGYTF. J is TRBJ1-2 and V is TRBV4-1; maybe TRBD1 (5 bases). V lost 0 bases and J 8 bases, leaving 13 bases between the germline ends. Per germline, CDR1 MGHRA and CDR2 YSYEKL. This CDR3 contains 14 residues.

Written as DNA, the CDR3 is TGTGCCAGCAGCTTTGGGGGAGTTTTAAACGAGCAGTACTTC. As protein: CASSFGGVLNEQYF. The V gene is TRBV11-2, the J gene TRBJ2-7, with D perhaps matching TRBD1 or TRBD2 (5 bases each). V gave up 3 bases and J gave up 5 bases, with 14 bases separating them. Germline CDR1 reads SGHAT; CDR2 reads FQNNGV. The CDR3 totals 14 residues.

This clonotype was seen ten or more times. This chain connects TRBV28 to TRBJ2-5, with 11 bases matching TRBD2. Germline V lookup: CDR1 MDHEN, CDR2 SYDVKM. This CDR3 is built from 15 residues. Trimming cost V 9 bases and J 4 bases; bases outside gene matches: 10. For the CDR3, the DNA is TGTGCCAGTTATAGCGGGAGGGCCGTCAGAGAGACCCAGTACTTC. Amino acids: CASYSGRAVRETQYF.